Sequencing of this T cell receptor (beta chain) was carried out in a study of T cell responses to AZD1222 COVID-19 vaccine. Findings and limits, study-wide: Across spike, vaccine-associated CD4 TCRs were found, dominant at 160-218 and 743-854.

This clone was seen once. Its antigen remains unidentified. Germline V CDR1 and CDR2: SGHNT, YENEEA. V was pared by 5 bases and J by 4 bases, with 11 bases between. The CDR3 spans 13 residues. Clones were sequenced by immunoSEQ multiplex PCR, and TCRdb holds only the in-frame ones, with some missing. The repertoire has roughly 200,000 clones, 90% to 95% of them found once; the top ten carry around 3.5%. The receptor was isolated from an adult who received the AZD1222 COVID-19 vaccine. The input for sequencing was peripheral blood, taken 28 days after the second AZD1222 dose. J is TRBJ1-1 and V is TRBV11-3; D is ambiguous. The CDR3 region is CASSTLDVTEAFF. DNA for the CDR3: TGTGCCAGCAGCACACTGGACGTCACTGAAGCTTTCTTT.